This TCR beta chain was documented in a study of blood T cell repertoires in COVID-19. Study-level background: Acute-phase and convalescent COVID-19 samples originated in the United States, Italy and Spain. The cDNA or gDNA used as material had been derived from T cells, B-cell-depleted T cells, or PBMCs.

Grouping used clinical history reported by participants in a survey and questionnaire. This clone came up once. This CDR3 comprises 14 residues. Trimming stripped 5 bases from V and 4 bases from J, with 14 bases between. Germline assignment: CDR1 SNHLY and CDR2 FYNNEI. Sequencing was performed with immunoSEQ multiplex PCR; in TCRdb, only in-frame clones are kept and a portion is missing. The sample has 220,000 or so clones; 84% are singletons. This receptor was obtained from a woman aged 40 to 50 who had recovered from COVID-19. The genes are TRBV2 and TRBJ2-5, with D perhaps matching TRBD2 (7 bases). The source material was PBMCs or T cells enriched from blood (not recorded which). The CDR3 DNA is TGTGCCAGCAGTCCCAGTAGGGGGGGAGAGACCCAGTACTTC. This sequence encodes CASSPSRGGETQYF.